The 16 T cell receptor beta chains reported below all come from one sample, sequenced in a study of cytomegalovirus exposure and HLA in healthy donors. The primer mix had 60 Vbeta and 13 Jbeta primers. Generated by immunoSEQ multiplex PCR, the TCRdb table keeps only in-frame clones and is missing some. The sample lists about 170,000 clones, about 85% occurring once. The sequenced sample was PBMCs. The receptors stem from a man between 18 and 35 years old in good health and CMV-seropositive.

J is TRBJ2-3 and V is TRBV5-1, with 10 bases fitting TRBD2. Germline V gene lookup returns CDR1 SGHRS and CDR2 YFSETQ. The CDR3 contains 18 residues. Unmatched junction bases numbered 10, after V lost 3 bases and J lost 0 bases. The chain's CDR3 is CASSWPASGGRSTDTQYF. CDR3 nucleotides: TGCGCCAGCAGCTGGCCGGCTAGCGGGGGCCGGAGCACAGATACGCAGTATTTT.

The chain couples TRBV15 to TRBJ1-2; TRBD1 might be the D (6 bases). Germline-derived CDR1 and CDR2 are LNHNV and YYDKDF (reference sequence). Trimming took off 0 bases at V and 2 bases at J, with 10 bases between the two ends. The CDR3 is 15 residues long. The CDR3 nucleotides are TGTGCCACCAGCAGAGAACTCAGGGGAAACTATGGCTACACCTTC. It encodes CATSRELRGNYGYTF.

Written as DNA, the CDR3 is TGTGCCAGCTCACCCCAACAGGGGGCGTCGGGAGGAAACACCATATATTTT. Amino acids: CASSPQQGASGGNTIYF. This rearrangement joins TRBV18 to TRBJ1-3, with 9 bases that match TRBD1. The CDR3 is 17 residues long. J lost 4 bases, V lost 3 bases, and 10 bases had no gene match. Per germline, CDR1 KGHSH and CDR2 LQKENI.

This chain joins TRBV7-2 and TRBJ1-6, with D possibly being TRBD1 (5 bases). CDR1 is SGHTA and CDR2 is FQGNSA in the germline V gene. V lost 1 base and J 6 bases, leaving 13 bases between the germline ends. CDR3 length: 16 amino acids. For the CDR3, the DNA is TGTGCCAGCAGCTTAGAAGGGGCCCTGGTTAATTCACCCCTCCACTTT. Amino acid sequence: CASSLEGALVNSPLHF.

This chain connects TRBV9 to TRBJ1-4; D is unresolved. The CDR3 runs 15 residues. CDR1 is SGDLS, CDR2 YYNGEE, per germline. V gave up 0 bases and J gave up 0 bases, with 6 bases separating them. The CDR3 DNA reads TGTGCCAGCAGCGTAGGAGGGTCAACTAATGAAAAACTGTTTTTT. Its translation is CASSVGGSTNEKLFF.

The rearrangement joins TRBV7-9 to TRBJ2-1, with 9 bases that match TRBD2. The length of the CDR3 is 16 residues. From germline, CDR1 is SEHNR and CDR2 FQNEAQ (reference sequence). The V segment lost 5 bases and the J segment 10 bases; nucleotides outside the gene matches: 15. CDR3 coding DNA: TGTGCCAGCAGCCCCAACGAGGGCGGGGGGGCATGGGAGCAGTTCTTC. It specifies CASSPNEGGGAWEQFF.

The chain joins TRBV4-3 to TRBJ1-4; 8 bases match TRBD1. Germline lookup yields CDR1 LGHNA and CDR2 YSLEER. J lost 5 bases, V lost 0 bases, and 8 bases had no gene match. The CDR3 loop spans 17 amino acids. CDR3 DNA: TGCGCCAGCAGCCAAGACCAGGGACAGGCGATAAATGAAAAACTGTTTTTT. The encoded protein is CASSQDQGQAINEKLFF.

This clone was detected only once. This chain uses TRBV27 with TRBJ2-7, with TRBD2 matching 7 bases. The V and J ends lost 6 bases and 2 bases, in that order; junction bases with no gene match: 4. From germline, CDR1 is MNHEY and CDR2 SMNVEV (reference sequence). The length of the CDR3 is 13 residues. CDR3 residues: CASSRGEAYEQYF. In DNA, the CDR3 is TGTGCCAGCAGCCGGGGGGAAGCCTACGAGCAGTACTTC.

A note on this clone: The sample holds other DNA sequences that translate to the same CDR3. The rearrangement links TRBV7-2 to TRBJ2-7, with a weak D call TRBD1 (7 bases). Germline lookup yields CDR1 SGHTA and CDR2 FQGNSA. The CDR3 runs to 15 residues. V dropped 3 bases and J dropped 0 bases, with 12 bases sitting between them. DNA of the CDR3: TGTGCCAGCAGCTTCGGAGGGGGCAGCTCCTACGAGCAGTACTTC. Its translation: CASSFGGGSSYEQYF.

This clone was observed at least ten times. The genes are TRBV18 and TRBJ1-5, with a weak D call TRBD1 (5 bases). Germline V gene sequence: CDR1 KGHSH, CDR2 LQKENI. Deletions cut 4 bases from V and 4 bases from J, with 8 bases between. The CDR3 is made up of 13 amino acids. The CDR3 DNA reads as TGTGCCAGCTCACGGGAGGGGAATCAGCCCCAGCATTTT. This gives the protein CASSREGNQPQHF.

The rearrangement links TRBV19 to TRBJ1-2; D is unresolved. The CDR3 consists of 13 residues. The germline gives CDR1 LNHDA, CDR2 SQIVND (reference sequence). Between the trimmed V and J ends, which lost 7 bases and 8 bases, there was a span of 17 bases. The CDR3 DNA reads TGTGCCAGTACATGGGGAGGTGATCCAGGCTACACCTTC. Translated, it gives CASTWGGDPGYTF.

This clone was seen only once. The chain couples TRBV27 to TRBJ2-1; tentative D call: TRBD2 (6 bases). Germline assignment: CDR1 MNHEY and CDR2 SMNVEV (reference sequence). The CDR3 covers 15 residues. V lost 9 bases and J 4 bases, leaving 19 bases between the germline ends. The CDR3 loop reads CASWRAPAGYNEQFF. CDR3 coding DNA: TGTGCCAGTTGGAGGGCTCCCGCGGGTTACAATGAGCAGTTCTTC.

The rearrangement links TRBV7-2 to TRBJ1-6; the D is unclear. CDR3 size: 18 residues. The V gene's germline CDR1 is SGHTA and CDR2 FQGNSA. V gave up 5 bases and J gave up 2 bases, with 19 bases separating them. The chain's CDR3 is CASSPPPGGSAYNSPLHF. The CDR3 region has the DNA TGTGCCAGCAGCCCCCCACCGGGAGGGAGCGCCTATAATTCACCCCTCCACTTT.

The gene calls are TRBV15 and TRBJ1-1, with 7 bases fitting TRBD1. Germline CDR1 is LNHNV and CDR2 is YYDKDF (reference sequence). CDR3 length equals 15 residues. V dropped 1 base and J dropped 1; count of bases not matched to a gene: 3. The DNA of the CDR3 is TGTGCCACCAGCAGAGTGACAGGGCAGAACACTGAAGCTTTCTTT. Translation gives CATSRVTGQNTEAFF.

The rearrangement uses TRBV6-4 and TRBJ1-6, with D hard to call. Deletions cut 2 bases from V and 0 bases from J, with 8 bases between. CDR3 size: 16 residues. The germline CDR1 and CDR2 sequences are MRHNA and SNTAGT. The CDR3 nucleotides read TGTGCCAGCAGTGACAGCCCGAGCTCCTATAATTCACCCCTCCACTTT. Translated: CASSDSPSSYNSPLHF.

The chain joins TRBV19 to TRBJ1-1; D not resolved. V was pared by 0 bases and J by 3 bases, with 5 bases between. CDR3 length: 13 residues. Germline V CDR1 and CDR2: LNHDA, SQIVND (reference sequence). The CDR3 DNA sequence: TGTGCCAGTAGTATAGATCGGTACACTGAAGCTTTCTTT. Residues: CASSIDRYTEAFF.